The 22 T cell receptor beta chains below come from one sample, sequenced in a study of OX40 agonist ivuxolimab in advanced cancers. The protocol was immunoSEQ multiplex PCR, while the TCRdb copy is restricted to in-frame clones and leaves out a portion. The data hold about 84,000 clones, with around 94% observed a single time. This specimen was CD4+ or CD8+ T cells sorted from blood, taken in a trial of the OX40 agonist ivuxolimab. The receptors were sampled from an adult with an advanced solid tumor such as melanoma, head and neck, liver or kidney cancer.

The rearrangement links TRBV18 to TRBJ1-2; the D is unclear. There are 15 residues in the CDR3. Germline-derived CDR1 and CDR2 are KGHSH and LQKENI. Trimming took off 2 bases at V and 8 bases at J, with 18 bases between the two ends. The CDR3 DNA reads TGTGCCAGCTCACCATCGGGCAGGAAACCCTTCGGCTACACCTTC. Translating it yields CASSPSGRKPFGYTF.

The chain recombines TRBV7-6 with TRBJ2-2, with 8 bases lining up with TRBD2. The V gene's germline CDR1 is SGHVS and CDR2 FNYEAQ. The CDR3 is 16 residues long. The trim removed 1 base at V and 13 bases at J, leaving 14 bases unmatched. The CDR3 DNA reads TGTGCCAGCAGCTTAGGCTCTAGCGGGTACCGTGAGGCGCTGTTTTTT. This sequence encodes CASSLGSSGYREALFF. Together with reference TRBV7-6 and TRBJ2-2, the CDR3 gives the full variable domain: GAGVSQSPRYKVTKRGQDVALRCDPISGHVSLYWYRQALGQGPEFLTYFNYEAQQDKSGLPNDRFSAERPEGSISTLTIQRTEQRDSAMYRCASSLGSSGYREALFFGEGSRLTVL.

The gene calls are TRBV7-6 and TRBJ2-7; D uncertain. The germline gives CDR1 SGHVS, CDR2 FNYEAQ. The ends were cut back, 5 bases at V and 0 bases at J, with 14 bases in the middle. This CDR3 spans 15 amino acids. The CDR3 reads CASSRLGFPSYEQYF. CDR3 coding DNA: TGTGCCAGCAGCCGCCTGGGGTTCCCCTCCTACGAGCAGTACTTC.

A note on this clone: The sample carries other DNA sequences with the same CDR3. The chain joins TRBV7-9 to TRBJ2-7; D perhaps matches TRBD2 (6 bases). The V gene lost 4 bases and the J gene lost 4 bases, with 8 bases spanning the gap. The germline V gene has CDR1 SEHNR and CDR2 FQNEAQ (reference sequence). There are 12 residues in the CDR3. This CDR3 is CASSSGTYEQYF. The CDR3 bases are TGTGCCAGCAGCTCTGGGACTTACGAGCAGTACTTC.

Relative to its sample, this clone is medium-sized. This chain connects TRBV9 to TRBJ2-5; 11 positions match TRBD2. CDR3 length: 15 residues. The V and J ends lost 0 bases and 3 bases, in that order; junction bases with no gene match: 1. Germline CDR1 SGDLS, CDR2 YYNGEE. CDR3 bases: TGTGCCAGCAGCGTAGCGGGACTAGCGGAAGAGACCCAGTACTTC. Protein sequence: CASSVAGLAEETQYF.

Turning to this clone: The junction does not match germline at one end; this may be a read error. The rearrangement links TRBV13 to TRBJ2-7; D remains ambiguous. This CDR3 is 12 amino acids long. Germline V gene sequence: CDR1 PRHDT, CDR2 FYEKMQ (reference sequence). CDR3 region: CASSNASSEQYF. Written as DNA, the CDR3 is TGTGCCAGCAGCAATGCCTCCTCCGAGCAGTACTTC.

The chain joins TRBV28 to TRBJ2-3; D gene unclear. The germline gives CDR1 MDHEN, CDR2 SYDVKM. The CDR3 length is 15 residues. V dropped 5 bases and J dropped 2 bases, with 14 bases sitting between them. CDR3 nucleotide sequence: TGTGCCAGCAGTCCCCCAGCGAGTTTCACAGATACGCAGTATTTT. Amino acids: CASSPPASFTDTQYF.

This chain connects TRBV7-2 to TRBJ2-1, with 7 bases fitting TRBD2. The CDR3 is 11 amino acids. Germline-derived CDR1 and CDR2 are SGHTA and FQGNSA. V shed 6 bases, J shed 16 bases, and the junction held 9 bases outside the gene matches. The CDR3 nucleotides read TGTGCCAGCAGTCCCGGACTAGTCTGCTTCTTC. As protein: CASSPGLVCFF. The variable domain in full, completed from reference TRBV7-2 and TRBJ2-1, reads GAGVSQSPSNKVTEKGKDVELRCDPISGHTALYWYRQSLGQGLEFLIYFQGNSAPDKSGLPSDRFSAERTGGSVSTLTIQRTQQEDSAVYLCASSPGLVCFFGPGTRLTVL.

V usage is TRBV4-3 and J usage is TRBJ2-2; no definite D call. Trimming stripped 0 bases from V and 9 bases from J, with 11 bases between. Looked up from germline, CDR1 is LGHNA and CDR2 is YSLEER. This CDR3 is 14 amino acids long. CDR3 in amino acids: CASSQDQVRRELFF. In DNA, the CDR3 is TGCGCCAGCAGCCAAGATCAGGTTCGAAGGGAGCTGTTTTTT.

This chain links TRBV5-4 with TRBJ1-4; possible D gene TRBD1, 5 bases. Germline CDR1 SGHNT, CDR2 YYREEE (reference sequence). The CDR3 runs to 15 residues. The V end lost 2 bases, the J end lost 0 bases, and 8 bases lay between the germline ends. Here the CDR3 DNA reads TGTGCCAGCAGCTTTAGGGGTCCAACTAATGAAAAACTGTTTTTT. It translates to CASSFRGPTNEKLFF.

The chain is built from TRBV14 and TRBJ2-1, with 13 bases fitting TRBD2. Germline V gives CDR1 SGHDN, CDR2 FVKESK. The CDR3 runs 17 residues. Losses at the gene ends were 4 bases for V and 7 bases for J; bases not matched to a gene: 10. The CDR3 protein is CASSPSLPGLAGNEQFF. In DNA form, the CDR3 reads TGTGCCAGCAGCCCCTCGCTTCCGGGACTAGCGGGGAATGAGCAGTTCTTC.

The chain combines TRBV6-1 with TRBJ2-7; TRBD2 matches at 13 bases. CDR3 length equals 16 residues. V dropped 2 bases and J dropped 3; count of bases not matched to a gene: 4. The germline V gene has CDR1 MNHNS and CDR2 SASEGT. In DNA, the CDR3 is TGTGCCAGCAGTGAAAGGGGGACTAGCGGGATCTACGAGCAGTACTTC. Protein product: CASSERGTSGIYEQYF.

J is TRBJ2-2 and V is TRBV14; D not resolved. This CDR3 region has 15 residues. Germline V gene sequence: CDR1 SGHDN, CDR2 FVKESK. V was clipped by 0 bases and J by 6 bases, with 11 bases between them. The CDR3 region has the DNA TGTGCCAGCAGCCAAGATGCGAATGTAGCCGGGGAGCTGTTTTTT. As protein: CASSQDANVAGELFF. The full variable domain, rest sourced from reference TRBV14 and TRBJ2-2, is EAGVTQFPSHSVIEKGQTVTLRCDPISGHDNLYWYRRVMGKEIKFLLHFVKESKQDESGMPNNRFLAERTGGTYSTLKVQPAELEDSGVYFCASSQDANVAGELFFGEGSRLTVL.

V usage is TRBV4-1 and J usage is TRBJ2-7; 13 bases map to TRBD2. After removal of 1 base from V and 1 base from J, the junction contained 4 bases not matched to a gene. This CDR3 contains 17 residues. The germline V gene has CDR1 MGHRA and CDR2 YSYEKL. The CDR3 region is CASSQGLAGGGSYEQYF. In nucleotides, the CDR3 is TGCGCCAGCAGCCAAGGACTAGCGGGAGGTGGGTCCTACGAGCAGTACTTC.

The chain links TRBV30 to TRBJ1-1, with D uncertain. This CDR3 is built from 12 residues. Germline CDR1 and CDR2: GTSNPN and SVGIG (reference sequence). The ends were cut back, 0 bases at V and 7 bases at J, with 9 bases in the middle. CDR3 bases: TGTGCCTGGAGTGTACTCGACGATGAAGCTTTCTTT. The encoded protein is CAWSVLDDEAFF.

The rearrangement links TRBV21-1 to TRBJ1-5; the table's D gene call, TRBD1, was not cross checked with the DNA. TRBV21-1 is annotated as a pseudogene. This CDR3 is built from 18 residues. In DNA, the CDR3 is TGTGCCAGCAGCAAATCCGACAGGGGGGGTATTAGCAATCAGCCCCAGCATTTT. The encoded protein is CASSKSDRGGISNQPQHF.

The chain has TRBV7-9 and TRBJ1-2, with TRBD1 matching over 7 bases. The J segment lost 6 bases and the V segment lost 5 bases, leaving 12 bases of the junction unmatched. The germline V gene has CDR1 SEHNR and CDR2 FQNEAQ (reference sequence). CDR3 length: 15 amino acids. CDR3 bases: TGTGCCAGCAGCCTGGGAGGGGGCCTCTCTAATGGCTACACCTTC. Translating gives CASSLGGGLSNGYTF.

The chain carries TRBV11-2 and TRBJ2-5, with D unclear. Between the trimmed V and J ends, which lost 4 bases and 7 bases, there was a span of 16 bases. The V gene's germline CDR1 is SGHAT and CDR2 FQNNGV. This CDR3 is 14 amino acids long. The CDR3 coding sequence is TGTGCCAGCAGCTCCACCCCCTTATCGGGGACCCAGTACTTC. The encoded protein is CASSSTPLSGTQYF.

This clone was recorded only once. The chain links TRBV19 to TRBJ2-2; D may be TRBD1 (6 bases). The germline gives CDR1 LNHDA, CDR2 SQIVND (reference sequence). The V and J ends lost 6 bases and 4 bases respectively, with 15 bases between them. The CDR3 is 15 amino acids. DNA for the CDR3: TGTGCCAGTAGGGACAGTAGGGCCTTCACCGGGGAGCTGTTTTTT. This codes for CASRDSRAFTGELFF. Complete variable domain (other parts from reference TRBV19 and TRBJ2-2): DGGITQSPKYLFRKEGQNVTLSCEQNLNHDAMYWYRQDPGQGLRLIYYSQIVNDFQKGDIAEGYSVSREKKESFPLTVTSAQKNPTAFYLCASRDSRAFTGELFFGEGSRLTVL.

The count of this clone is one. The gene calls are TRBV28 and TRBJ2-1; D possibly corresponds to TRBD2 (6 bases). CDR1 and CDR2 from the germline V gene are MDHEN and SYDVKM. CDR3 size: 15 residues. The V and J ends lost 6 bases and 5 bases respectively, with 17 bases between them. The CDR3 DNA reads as TGTGCCAGCAGGCCGGGACTTCCTACTCACAATGAGCAGTTCTTC. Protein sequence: CASRPGLPTHNEQFF.

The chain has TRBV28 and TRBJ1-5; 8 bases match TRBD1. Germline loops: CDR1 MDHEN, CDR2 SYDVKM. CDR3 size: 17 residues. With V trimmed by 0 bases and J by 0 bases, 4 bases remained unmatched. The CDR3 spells CASSLWTGDHSNQPQHF. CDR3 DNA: TGTGCCAGCAGTTTATGGACAGGGGACCATAGCAATCAGCCCCAGCATTTT.

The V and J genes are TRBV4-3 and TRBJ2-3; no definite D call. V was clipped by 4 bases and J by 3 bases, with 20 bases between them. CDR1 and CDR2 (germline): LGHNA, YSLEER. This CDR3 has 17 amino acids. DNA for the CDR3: TGCGCCAGCAGCCGTTCCCTAGTAGCCTATAGGACAGATACGCAGTATTTT. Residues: CASSRSLVAYRTDTQYF.